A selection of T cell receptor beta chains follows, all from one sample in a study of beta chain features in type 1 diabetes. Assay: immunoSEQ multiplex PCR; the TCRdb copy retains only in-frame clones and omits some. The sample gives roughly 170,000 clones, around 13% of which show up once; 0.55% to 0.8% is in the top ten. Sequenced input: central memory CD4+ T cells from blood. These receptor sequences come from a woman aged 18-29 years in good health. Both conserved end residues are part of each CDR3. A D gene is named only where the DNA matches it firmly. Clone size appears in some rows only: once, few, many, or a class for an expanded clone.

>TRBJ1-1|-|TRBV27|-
TGTGCCAGCAGTTTATTCAGGGGGAACACTGAAGCTTTCTTT
CASSLFRGNTEAFF
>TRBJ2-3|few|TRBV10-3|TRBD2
TGTGCCATCAGATCATTAGCGGGAGTCGCAGATACGCAGTATTTT
CAIRSLAGVADTQYF
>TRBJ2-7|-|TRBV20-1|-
TGCAGTGCTAGAGATTACGGGAGCCCGTACTTC
CSARDYGSPYF
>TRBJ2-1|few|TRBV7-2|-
TGTGCCAGCAGCCCCTGGCGGTCCTACAATGAGCAGTTCTTC
CASSPWRSYNEQFF
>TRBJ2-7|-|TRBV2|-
TGTGCCAGCAGTGCGGGTATTTACGCCTACGAGCAGTACTTC
CASSAGIYAYEQYF
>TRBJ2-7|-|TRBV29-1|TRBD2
TGCAGCGTTCGGGGGGGTCACGAGCAGTACTTC
CSVRGGHEQYF
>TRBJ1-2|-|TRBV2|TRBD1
TGTGCCAGCAGAGTCACAGGGGCCGCGGCTGGCTACACCTTC
CASRVTGAAAGYTF
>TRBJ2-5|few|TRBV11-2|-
TGTGCCAGCAGCTTAGCCGGAGGGGAGACCCAGTACTTC
CASSLAGGETQYF
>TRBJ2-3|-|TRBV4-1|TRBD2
TGCGCCAGCAGCCCCCGCTTAACTAGCGGGAACACAGATACGCAGTATTTT
CASSPRLTSGNTDTQYF
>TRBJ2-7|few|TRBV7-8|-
TGTGCCAGCAGCTTAGGACAGCCGTACGAGCAGTACTTC
CASSLGQPYEQYF
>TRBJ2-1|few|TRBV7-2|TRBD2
TGTGCCAGCAGCTTAGTGGCGGGAGGAAGCAATGAGCAGTTCTTC
CASSLVAGGSNEQFF
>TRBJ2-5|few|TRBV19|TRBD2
TGTGCCAGTAGTCCCTGGACTAGCGGACAAGAGACCCAGTACTTC
CASSPWTSGQETQYF
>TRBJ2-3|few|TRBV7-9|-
TGTGCCAGCAGCACAAGCGGCGCAGATACGCAGTATTTT
CASSTSGADTQYF
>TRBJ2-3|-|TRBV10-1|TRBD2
TGCGCCAGCAGTGTTGAAGCTAGCGGATCCACAGATACGCAGTATTTT
CASSVEASGSTDTQYF
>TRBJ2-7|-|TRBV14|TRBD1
TGTGCCAGCAGCCTTAATATGGGGGACAGCGAGCAGTACTTC
CASSLNMGDSEQYF
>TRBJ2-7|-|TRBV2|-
TGTGCCAGCAGTCTACAGGTCTACGAGCAGTACTTC
CASSLQVYEQYF
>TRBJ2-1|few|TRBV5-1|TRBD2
TGCGCCAGCAGCTCCCGACTAGCGGGAGGATCAAATGAGCAGTTCTTC
CASSSRLAGGSNEQFF
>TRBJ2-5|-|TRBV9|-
TGTGCCAGCAGCGTGAGAGGGAGTATGTACGAGACCCAGTACTTC
CASSVRGSMYETQYF
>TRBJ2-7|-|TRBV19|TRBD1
TGTGCCAGTAGAGCCGACAGGGGAGCCGAGCAGTACTTC
CASRADRGAEQYF
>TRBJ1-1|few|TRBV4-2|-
TGTGCCAGCAGCCAACTAAGGGGAGGTCGTCAAACGAACACTGAAGCTTTCTTT
CASSQLRGGRQTNTEAFF
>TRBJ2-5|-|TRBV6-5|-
TGTGCCATCAGTGAGTCGGGGGAGACCCAGTACTTC
CAISESGETQYF
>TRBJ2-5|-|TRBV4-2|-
TGTGCCAGCAGCCAAGAGGTTTTAGGGGGAGGGCAAGAGACCCAGTACTTC
CASSQEVLGGGQETQYF
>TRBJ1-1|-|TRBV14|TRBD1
TGTGCCAGCAGCCCCGCAAACAGGGGAGGTGGCACTGAAGCTTTCTTT
CASSPANRGGGTEAFF
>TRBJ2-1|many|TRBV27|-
TGTGCCAGCAGTTTCTTGGACAGCGAGAGCTCCTACAATGAGCAGTTCTTC
CASSFLDSESSYNEQFF
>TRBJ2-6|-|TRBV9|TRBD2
TGTGCCAGCAGCCCGACCCGACTAGCGGGAACGTCTGGGGCCAACGTCCTGACTTTC
CASSPTRLAGTSGANVLTF
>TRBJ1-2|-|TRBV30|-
TGTGCCTGGAGTGTCACAGGGAGGGATGGCTACACCTTC
CAWSVTGRDGYTF
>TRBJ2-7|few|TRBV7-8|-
TGTGCCAGCAGCTTAGTATCCTACGAGCAGTACTTC
CASSLVSYEQYF
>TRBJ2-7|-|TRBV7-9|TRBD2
TGTGCCAGCAGCTTAAGGGAGGGTAGGGTCGAGCAGTACTTC
CASSLREGRVEQYF
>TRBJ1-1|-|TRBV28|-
TGTGCCAGCAGTCTCGGGCAGCGGGAAGCTTTCTTT
CASSLGQREAFF
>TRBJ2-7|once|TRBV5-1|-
TGCGCCAGCAGCTTTCAGGCTCTCGGCGGGTACGAGCAGTACTTC
CASSFQALGGYEQYF
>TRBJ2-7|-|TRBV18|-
TGTGCCAGCTCACCACCGGGCCCACTCCTCGAGCAGTACTTC
CASSPPGPLLEQYF
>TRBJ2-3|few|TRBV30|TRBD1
TGTGCCTGGTCGGCAGGGGGATCAAATACGCAGTATTTT
CAWSAGGSNTQYF